This TCR beta chain was found in a study of blood T cell repertoires in COVID-19. Study processing details: Nucleated cell counts were estimated from reference gene primer amplification. Here immunoSEQ multiplex PCR was the method, and the copy in TCRdb shows in-frame clones only, minus some. That table gives V, J and clone size, and the DNA gave D and trimming. The sample has more than 100,000 clones, around 85% seen once. V dropped 4 bases and J dropped 6; count of bases not matched to a gene: 2. Germline V gives CDR1 LGHDT, CDR2 YNNKEL (reference sequence). This CDR3 is 12 amino acids long. The rearrangement joins TRBV3-1 (or the pseudogene TRBV3-2) to TRBJ1-2, with TRBD1 matching 7 bases. This TCR came from a woman aged 45-59 years with acute or convalescent COVID-19. The sequencing input was peripheral blood. The CDR3 sequence is CASSPTGHGYTF. CDR3 nucleotides: TGTGCCAGCAGCCCGACAGGGCATGGCTACACCTTC.